Below are 30 T cell receptor beta chains sequenced from a single sample in a study of cytomegalovirus exposure and HLA in healthy donors. 13 Jbeta primers and 60 Vbeta primers were used for the PCR. Method: immunoSEQ multiplex PCR; TCRdb's copy keeps in-frame clones and lacks some. The sample carries approximately 140,000 clones, roughly four fifths recorded once. Sequencing used PBMCs. These receptors were obtained from a woman between 50 and 59 years old in good health and CMV-seronegative.

This sequence joins TRBV7-2 and TRBJ2-1; the match to TRBD2 covers 8 bases. V shed 1 base, J shed 8 bases, and the junction held 4 bases outside the gene matches. The V gene's germline CDR1 is SGHTA and CDR2 FQGNSA. The CDR3 contains 14 residues. CDR3 in DNA: TGTGCCAGCAGCTTAGACGGGGGGGCCGATGAGCAGTTCTTC. Encoded protein: CASSLDGGADEQFF.

V gene TRBV6-4 combines with J gene TRBJ1-5, with 7 bases matching TRBD1. Per germline, CDR1 MRHNA and CDR2 SNTAGT. V dropped 6 bases and J dropped 4; count of bases not matched to a gene: 9. The CDR3 spans 15 residues. CDR3 sequence reads: CASSVDGTANQPQHF. CDR3 in DNA: TGTGCCAGCAGCGTAGATGGGACAGCAAATCAGCCCCAGCATTTT.

The chain links TRBV7-8 to TRBJ1-2; 8 bases line up with TRBD1. CDR3 length: 15 amino acids. After removal of 4 bases from V and 6 bases from J, the junction contained 10 bases not matched to a gene. Germline loops: CDR1 SGHVS, CDR2 FQNEAQ. CDR3: CASSSRTGTSHGYTF. CDR3 sequence (DNA): TGTGCCAGCAGCTCCAGGACAGGGACGTCCCATGGCTACACCTTC.

This clone was counted a single time. The chain recombines TRBV6-4 with TRBJ2-5; the D gene is possibly TRBD2 (5 bases). The J call may be faulty, since TRBJ2-7 better matches the DNA end. CDR1 MRHNA and CDR2 SNTAGT come from the germline V gene. The CDR3 is 14 amino acids. CDR3 in amino acids: CATTLVHGPDEQYF. The DNA for the CDR3 is TGTGCCACCACACTAGTCCACGGGCCTGACGAGCAGTACTTC.

V gene TRBV5-4 combines with J gene TRBJ2-3; D possibly corresponds to TRBD2 (6 bases). Germline loops: CDR1 SGHNT, CDR2 YYREEE (reference sequence). The ends were cut back, 4 bases at V and 0 bases at J, with 15 bases in the middle. The CDR3 loop spans 16 amino acids. The CDR3 DNA is TGTGCCAGCAGCCGGAGGGCTACACCTAGCACAGATACGCAGTATTTT. This sequence encodes CASSRRATPSTDTQYF.

The gene calls are TRBV7-6 and TRBJ2-6, with D tentatively TRBD2 (6 bases). The germline V and J ends were trimmed by 2 bases and 0 bases, with 11 bases remaining between them. The CDR3 covers 17 residues. Germline loops: CDR1 SGHVS, CDR2 FNYEAQ. The CDR3: CASSLPGGRSGANVLTF. The CDR3 DNA reads as TGTGCCAGCAGCTTACCCGGAGGGCGCTCTGGGGCCAACGTCCTGACTTTC.

J is TRBJ1-5 and V is TRBV2, with D unclear. Trimming cost V 3 bases and J 12 bases, with 21 bases left between them. The CDR3 runs to 15 residues. Germline V lookup: CDR1 SNHLY, CDR2 FYNNEI. CDR3 in amino acids: CASSESSPPWSGQHF. In nucleotides, the CDR3 is TGTGCCAGCAGTGAGTCAAGTCCCCCCTGGTCGGGCCAGCATTTT.

The CDR3 protein is CASSSRGNTEAFF. In DNA, the CDR3 is TGCGCCAGCAGCTCCAGGGGGAACACTGAAGCTTTCTTT. The V call is TRBV5-1, the J call TRBJ1-1; D may be TRBD1 (6 bases). The CDR3 spans 13 residues. Trimming left V 3 bases short and J 1 base short, with 7 bases between. Per germline, CDR1 SGHRS and CDR2 YFSETQ.

The chain employs TRBV7-3 and TRBJ2-5; the D gene is possibly TRBD1 (5 bases). Germline V gene data show CDR1 as SGHTA and CDR2 as FQGTGA. The ends were cut back, 5 bases at V and 2 bases at J, with 12 bases in the middle. This CDR3 has 14 residues. The CDR3 coding sequence is TGTGCCAGCAGCCCCCTGGGGCTTCAAGAGACCCAGTACTTC. Protein product: CASSPLGLQETQYF.

This chain joins TRBV30 and TRBJ2-4; unclear D gene. Germline V gene data show CDR1 as GTSNPN and CDR2 as SVGIG (reference sequence). This CDR3 is 13 amino acids long. The V gene lost 0 bases and the J gene lost 5 bases, with 8 bases spanning the gap. The CDR3 region is CAWSVLAENIQYF. The DNA for the CDR3 is TGTGCCTGGAGTGTACTTGCGGAAAACATTCAGTACTTC.

This sequence joins TRBV19 and TRBJ2-5; 8 bases align to TRBD1. The DNA matches TRBJ2-7 better at its end, which makes the J call doubtful. The CDR3 covers 15 residues. From germline, CDR1 is LNHDA and CDR2 SQIVND (reference sequence). CDR3 in amino acids: CASSIVRTGPREQYF. The DNA for the CDR3 is TGTGCCAGTAGTATAGTTCGGACAGGGCCCCGCGAGCAGTACTTC.

This chain uses TRBV15 with TRBJ1-6, with 9 bases fitting TRBD1. J lost 9 bases, V lost 3 bases, and 6 bases had no gene match. Germline V CDR1 and CDR2: LNHNV, YYDKDF (reference sequence). The CDR3 totals 15 residues. DNA of the CDR3: TGTGCCACCAGCAGTGCCGGGACAGGGAGTTCACCCCTCCACTTT. Protein: CATSSAGTGSSPLHF.

The V call is TRBV28, the J call TRBJ2-4, with D perhaps matching TRBD1 (6 bases). V was trimmed by 5 bases and J by 1 base, leaving 12 bases between them. The CDR3 has 15 amino acids. Germline CDR1 MDHEN, CDR2 SYDVKM. CDR3 region: CASSATGFAKNIQYF. The CDR3 DNA sequence: TGTGCCAGCAGTGCCACAGGGTTTGCCAAAAACATTCAGTACTTC. The full variable domain, rest sourced from reference TRBV28 and TRBJ2-4, is DVKVTQSSRYLVKRTGEKVFLECVQDMDHENMFWYRQDPGLGLRLIYFSYDVKMKEKGDIPEGYSVSREKKERFSLILESASTNQTSMYLCASSATGFAKNIQYFGAGTRLSVL.

This chain joins TRBV27 and TRBJ2-7, with 8 bases matching TRBD1. After removal of 8 bases from V and 5 bases from J, the junction contained 14 bases not matched to a gene. This CDR3 is built from 15 residues. Germline V gene data show CDR1 as MNHEY and CDR2 as SMNVEV (reference sequence). CDR3 DNA: TGTGCCAGCTCTAACCGAGGGACAGGTCTCAACGAGCAGTACTTC. Residues: CASSNRGTGLNEQYF.

This rearrangement joins TRBV6-6 to TRBJ1-5; possible D gene TRBD1, 5 bases. The CDR3 runs 15 residues. The germline V gene has CDR1 MNHNY and CDR2 SVGAGI (reference sequence). V lost 2 bases and J lost 1, with 9 bases in between. The CDR3 DNA reads as TGTGCCAGCAGTTACGGGGGGTACAGCAATCAGCCCCAGCATTTT. Protein: CASSYGGYSNQPQHF.

This chain links TRBV30 with TRBJ2-3; D might be TRBD2 (6 bases). CDR1 is GTSNPN and CDR2 is SVGIG in the germline V gene (reference sequence). Trimming left V 3 bases short and J 6 bases short, with 22 bases between. CDR3 length equals 16 residues. This CDR3 reads CAWSLTGTPRGDTQYF. The CDR3 nucleotides are TGTGCCTGGAGCCTAACCGGGACTCCTCGGGGGGATACGCAGTATTTT.

This clone appeared once. The chain combines TRBV27 with TRBJ2-6; TRBD1 matches at 7 bases. The CDR3 loop spans 16 amino acids. V gave up 8 bases and J gave up 4 bases; unmatched junction bases: 11. Germline loops: CDR1 MNHEY, CDR2 SMNVEV (reference sequence). The CDR3 DNA sequence: TGTGCCAGCGCTGACAGGGTTTCCGCCGGGGCCAACGTCCTGACTTTC. The encoded protein is CASADRVSAGANVLTF.

The CDR3 region is CASSLGQTKNTEAFF. In DNA form, the CDR3 reads TGTGCCAGCAGCTTGGGACAGACGAAGAACACTGAAGCTTTCTTT. The J gene is TRBJ1-1, the V gene TRBV7-6, with TRBD1 identical over 7 bases. Germline assignment: CDR1 SGHVS and CDR2 FNYEAQ. This CDR3 has 15 residues. V was clipped by 3 bases and J by 1 base; unmatched bases: 5.

The J gene is TRBJ1-2, the V gene TRBV5-1, with D hard to call. The CDR3 extends over 14 amino acids. Germline V lookup: CDR1 SGHRS, CDR2 YFSETQ. V was cut by 2 bases and J by 5 bases, with 13 bases left in between. CDR3 sequence reads: CASSFSGKKYGYTF. CDR3 DNA sequence: TGCGCCAGCAGCTTTTCGGGGAAAAAGTATGGCTACACCTTC.

The chain recombines TRBV13 with TRBJ1-1; D is undetermined. Germline V gene sequence: CDR1 PRHDT, CDR2 FYEKMQ (reference sequence). Trimming stripped 7 bases from V and 4 bases from J, with 13 bases between. This CDR3 has 13 amino acids. CDR3 in DNA: TGTGCCAGCACCGGGGATCGGGGCACTGAAGCTTTCTTT. This encodes CASTGDRGTEAFF.

This chain links TRBV28 with TRBJ2-1; 7 bases fit TRBD2. V was pared by 6 bases and J by 4 bases, with 9 bases of the junction left unmatched. CDR1 MDHEN and CDR2 SYDVKM come from the germline V gene. The CDR3 sequence is 15 residues long. CDR3 in DNA: TGTGCCAGCAGACTCGGACTAGAAGTTTACAATGAGCAGTTCTTC. Protein product: CASRLGLEVYNEQFF.

This chain links TRBV6-5 with TRBJ1-5, with D uncertain. Between the trimmed V and J ends, which lost 8 bases and 6 bases, there was a span of 11 bases. This CDR3 contains 12 residues. Germline CDR1 reads MNHEY; CDR2 reads SVGAGI. CDR3 region: CASGVRGQPQHF. The DNA for the CDR3 is TGTGCCAGCGGGGTACGGGGTCAGCCCCAGCATTTT.

The rearrangement joins TRBV7-9 to TRBJ1-1; TRBD1 might be the D (6 bases). V was trimmed by 5 bases and J by 5 bases, leaving 15 bases between them. The CDR3 totals 14 residues. The V gene's germline CDR1 is SEHNR and CDR2 FQNEAQ (reference sequence). CDR3 bases: TGTGCCAGCAGCCACTCGAGGGGGGGGACTGAAGCTTTCTTT. The encoded protein is CASSHSRGGTEAFF.

V is TRBV9 and J is TRBJ1-4; no reliable D call. The CDR3 is 13 amino acids. Trimming removed 4 bases at V and 4 bases at J, with 8 bases between. Germline CDR1 SGDLS, CDR2 YYNGEE. The CDR3 spells CASSPGGNEKLFF. In DNA, the CDR3 is TGTGCCAGCAGCCCCGGAGGTAATGAAAAACTGTTTTTT.

This chain uses TRBV29-1 with TRBJ2-5, with 7 bases matching TRBD1. J was trimmed by 5 bases and V by 4 bases; bases with no gene match: 13. The V gene's germline CDR1 is SQVTM and CDR2 ANQGSEA. There are 15 residues in the CDR3. The CDR3, as DNA: TGCAGCGTTGGACAGGGCGGAGGATCGTCGGAGACCCAGTACTTC. It codes for CSVGQGGGSSETQYF.

This chain joins TRBV5-1 and TRBJ1-2, with D tentatively TRBD1 (6 bases). Germline values: CDR1 SGHRS, CDR2 YFSETQ. V lost 8 bases, J lost 4 bases, and 18 bases lay in between. The CDR3 extends over 14 amino acids. The CDR3 region has the DNA TGCGCCAGTCAACAGGGAGAGCTCGGCTATGGCTACACCTTC. The encoded protein is CASQQGELGYGYTF.

This rearrangement joins TRBV30 to TRBJ2-5; D perhaps matches TRBD2 (6 bases). The closer fit of TRBJ2-7 to the DNA end suggests the J call may be wrong. The CDR3 has 12 amino acids. The germline V gene encodes CDR1 GTSNPN and CDR2 SVGIG (reference sequence). The CDR3 sequence is CAWARGNYEQYF. The CDR3 DNA reads as TGTGCCTGGGCCCGCGGGAACTACGAGCAGTACTTC.

This chain's CDR3 is CASSNPGGAEAFF. CDR3 in DNA: TGTGCCAGCAGTAACCCGGGGGGAGCTGAAGCTTTCTTT. The chain links TRBV6-5 to TRBJ1-1; a weak D match, TRBD1 (5 bases). Germline V gene lookup returns CDR1 MNHEY and CDR2 SVGAGI. The CDR3 length is 13 residues. V shed 5 bases and J shed 6 bases, with 13 bases lying between them.

This chain's CDR3 is CAWSDPAGKTQYF. CDR3 DNA sequence: TGTGCCTGGAGTGACCCAGCGGGAAAGACCCAGTACTTC. J is TRBJ2-5 and V is TRBV30; TRBD2 matches at 7 bases. The V gene end was trimmed by 1 base and the J gene end by 6 bases; junction bases not matched to a gene: 5. CDR3 length: 13 residues. Germline values: CDR1 GTSNPN, CDR2 SVGIG (reference sequence).

The chain uses TRBV5-1 and TRBJ2-5; D is uncertain. Per germline, CDR1 SGHRS and CDR2 YFSETQ. The V and J ends lost 1 base and 1 base respectively, with 14 bases between them. This CDR3 spans 16 amino acids. CDR3 DNA: TGCGCCAGCAGCTTGCGGGTCGAGGCGCTCCAAGAGACCCAGTACTTC. Residues: CASSLRVEALQETQYF. Combining the CDR3 with reference TRBV5-1 and TRBJ2-5 gives the whole variable domain KAGVTQTPRYLIKTRGQQVTLSCSPISGHRSVSWYQQTPGQGLQFLFEYFSETQRNKGNFPGRFSGRQFSNSRSEMNVSTLELGDSALYLCASSLRVEALQETQYFGPGTRLLVL.